What follows are 6 T cell receptor beta chains derived from one specimen sequenced in a study of shared T cell receptors in the human thymus. Generated by immunoSEQ multiplex PCR, the TCRdb table keeps only in-frame clones and is missing some. The sample consists of hundreds of thousands of clones, around 87% of them appearing once. The same sample was also studied in work on human thymus T cells.

Sequencing input: thymocytes. These TCRs come from a boy in the first two years of life with a congenital heart defect.

The rearrangement uses TRBV27 and TRBJ1-4; 12 bases fit TRBD1. Germline V gene lookup returns CDR1 MNHEY and CDR2 SMNVEV (reference sequence). This CDR3 contains 15 residues. With V trimmed by 8 bases and J by 8 bases, 9 bases remained unmatched. CDR3: CASGGTGGPAEKLFF. CDR3 sequence (DNA): TGTGCCAGCGGCGGGACAGGGGGCCCGGCGGAAAAACTGTTTTTT.

The chain carries TRBV15 and TRBJ2-1; TRBD2 matches at 9 bases. V was pared by 5 bases and J by 7 bases, with 15 bases of the junction left unmatched. The length of the CDR3 is 17 residues. Germline loops: CDR1 LNHNV, CDR2 YYDKDF (reference sequence). CDR3 in amino acids: CATSLRRSGRHINEQFF. CDR3 nucleotide sequence: TGTGCCACCAGCCTCAGGCGGAGCGGGAGGCATATAAATGAGCAGTTCTTC.

The CDR3 loop reads CASSLLAGGHEQYF. The CDR3 DNA reads as TGTGCCAGCAGCCTACTAGCGGGAGGACACGAGCAGTACTTC. V gene TRBV6-4 combines with J gene TRBJ2-7; 12 bases fit TRBD2. Unmatched junction bases numbered 5, after V lost 6 bases and J lost 5 bases. The germline V gene has CDR1 MRHNA and CDR2 SNTAGT. The CDR3 covers 14 residues.

Here the CDR3 DNA reads TGTGCCAGCAGTTTCGGGGGTACAGATACGCAGTATTTT. Its protein is CASSFGGTDTQYF. The genes are TRBV27 and TRBJ2-3; D perhaps matches TRBD2 (6 bases). The germline CDR1 and CDR2 sequences are MNHEY and SMNVEV (reference sequence). V was shortened by 3 bases and J by 3 bases, with 7 bases between the two germline ends. This CDR3 comprises 13 residues.

This chain uses TRBV13 with TRBJ2-7; 7 bases align to TRBD2. Germline values: CDR1 PRHDT, CDR2 FYEKMQ (reference sequence). This CDR3 is 17 amino acids long. J lost 4 bases, V lost 0 bases, and 12 bases had no gene match. CDR3 nucleotides: TGTGCCAGCAGCTTAGGAAGGGCCTGTCTGGGGGGGTACGAGCAGTACTTC. It encodes CASSLGRACLGGYEQYF.

This chain links TRBV29-1 with TRBJ2-7, with 10 bases fitting TRBD1. After removal of 4 bases from V and 2 bases from J, the junction contained 11 bases not matched to a gene. Germline assignment: CDR1 SQVTM and CDR2 ANQGSEA. There are 16 residues in the CDR3. The CDR3 loop is CSVGRWETGGPYEQYF. CDR3 bases: TGCAGCGTTGGACGGTGGGAGACAGGGGGCCCCTACGAGCAGTACTTC.